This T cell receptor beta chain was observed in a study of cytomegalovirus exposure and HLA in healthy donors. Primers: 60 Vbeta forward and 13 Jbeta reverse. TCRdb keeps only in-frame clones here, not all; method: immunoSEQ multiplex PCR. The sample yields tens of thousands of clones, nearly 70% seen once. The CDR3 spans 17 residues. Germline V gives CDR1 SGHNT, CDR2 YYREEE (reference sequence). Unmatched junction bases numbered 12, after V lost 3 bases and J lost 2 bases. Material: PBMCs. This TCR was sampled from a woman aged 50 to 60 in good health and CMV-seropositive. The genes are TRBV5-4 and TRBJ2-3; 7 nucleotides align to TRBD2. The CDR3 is CASSSPKTSSPTDTQYF. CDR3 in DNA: TGTGCCAGCAGCTCGCCCAAGACTAGCTCCCCCACAGATACGCAGTATTTT.